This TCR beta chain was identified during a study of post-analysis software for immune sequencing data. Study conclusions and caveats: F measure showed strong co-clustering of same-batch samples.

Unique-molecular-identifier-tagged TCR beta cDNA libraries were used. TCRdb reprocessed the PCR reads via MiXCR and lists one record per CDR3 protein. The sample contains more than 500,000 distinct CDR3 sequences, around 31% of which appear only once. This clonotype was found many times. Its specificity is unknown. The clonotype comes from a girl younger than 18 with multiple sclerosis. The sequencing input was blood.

This CDR3 reads CASSLDGPRIGEQFF. CDR3 in DNA: TGCGCCAGCAGCTTGGATGGGCCCAGGATTGGAGAGCAGTTCTTC. This chain uses TRBV5-1 with TRBJ2-1; D gene unclear. The CDR3 consists of 15 residues. The V gene lost 0 bases and the J gene lost 10 bases, with 17 bases spanning the gap. The germline V gene encodes CDR1 SGHRS and CDR2 YFSETQ.